This T cell receptor (beta chain) was identified during a study of shared clonotypes between healthy human individuals. General study findings and limits: It was observed that about 5% of naive CD4 clonotypes were shared across a few donors. Against clonotypes common to all four donors, non-shared ones had lower generation probabilities.

Note on this clone: Its antigen is currently unknown.

Deep level was the assay's run setting. TCRdb keeps only in-frame clones here, not all; method: immunoSEQ multiplex PCR. Found here are millions of clones, under 95% of them singletons; the top ten hold under 2%. Terminally differentiated effector memory CD45RA+ cells were left out of the naive CD8 fraction, which was CD45RO-negative and positively selected for CCR7. Adult Caucasians living in Nashville, Tennessee made up all of the donors. V was pared by 3 bases and J by 7 bases, with 12 bases between. Germline CDR1 and CDR2: MGHRA and YSYEKL. CDR3 length: 13 amino acids. The chain couples TRBV4-1 to TRBJ1-2; D possibly corresponds to TRBD1 (5 bases). Material for sequencing was naive CD8+ T cells from PBMCs. This TCR was recovered from a young man in good health. Some clones in this sample may be carry-over from other donors' samples. CDR3 coding DNA: TGCGCCAGCAGCCAGGGGGGACCGCGTGGCTACACCTTC. The encoded protein is CASSQGGPRGYTF.